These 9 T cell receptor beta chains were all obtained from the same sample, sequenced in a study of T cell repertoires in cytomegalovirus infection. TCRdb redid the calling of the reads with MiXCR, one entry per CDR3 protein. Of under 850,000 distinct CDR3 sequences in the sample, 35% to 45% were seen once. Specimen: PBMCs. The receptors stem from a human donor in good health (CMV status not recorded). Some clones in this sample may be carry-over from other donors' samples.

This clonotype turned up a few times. The CDR3 is CASSPSSGFRSSYEQYF. The CDR3 DNA reads as TGTGCCAGCAGTCCCAGCTCGGGCTTTAGGAGCTCCTACGAGCAGTACTTC. This rearrangement joins TRBV12-3 or TRBV12-4 to TRBJ2-7; unclear D gene. V was shortened by 5 bases and J by 0 bases, with 20 bases between the two germline ends. CDR3 length: 17 amino acids.

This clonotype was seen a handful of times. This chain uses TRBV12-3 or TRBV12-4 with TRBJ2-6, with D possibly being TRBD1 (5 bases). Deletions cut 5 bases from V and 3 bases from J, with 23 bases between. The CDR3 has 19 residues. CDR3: CASSTPRKGLYFGANVLTF. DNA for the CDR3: TGTGCCAGCAGTACCCCCCGGAAGGGGCTGTATTTTGGGGCCAACGTCCTGACTTTC.

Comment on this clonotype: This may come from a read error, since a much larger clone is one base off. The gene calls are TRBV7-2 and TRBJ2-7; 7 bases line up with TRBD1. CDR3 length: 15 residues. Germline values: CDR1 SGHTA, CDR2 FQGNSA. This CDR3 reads CASRHPGTAFNERYF. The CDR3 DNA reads TGTGCCAGCAGACACCCCGGGACAGCCTTCAACGAGCGGTACTTC.

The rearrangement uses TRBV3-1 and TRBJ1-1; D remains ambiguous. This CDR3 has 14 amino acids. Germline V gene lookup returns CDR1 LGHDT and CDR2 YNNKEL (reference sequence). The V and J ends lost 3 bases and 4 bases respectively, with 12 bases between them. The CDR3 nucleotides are TGTGCCAGCAGCCAGAGGGCCCCAGGCACTGAAGCTTTCTTT. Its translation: CASSQRAPGTEAFF.

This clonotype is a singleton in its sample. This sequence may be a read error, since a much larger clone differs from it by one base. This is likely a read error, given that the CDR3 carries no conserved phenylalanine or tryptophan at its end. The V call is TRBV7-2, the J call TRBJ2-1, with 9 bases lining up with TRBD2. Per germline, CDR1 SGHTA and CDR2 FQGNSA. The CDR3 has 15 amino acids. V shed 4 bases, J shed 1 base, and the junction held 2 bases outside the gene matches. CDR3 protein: CASSYAGGSYNEQFL. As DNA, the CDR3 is TGTGCCAGCAGCTACGCGGGAGGGTCCTACAATGAGCAGTTCTTA.

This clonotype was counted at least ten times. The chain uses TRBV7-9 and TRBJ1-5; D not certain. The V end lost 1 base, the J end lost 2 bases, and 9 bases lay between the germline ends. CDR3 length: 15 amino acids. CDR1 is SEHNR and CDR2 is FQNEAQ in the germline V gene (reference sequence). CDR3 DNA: TGTGCCAGCAGCTTAGGGTCAGGTGGCAATCAGCCCCAGCATTTT. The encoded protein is CASSLGSGGNQPQHF.

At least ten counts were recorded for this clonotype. DNA for the CDR3: TGTGCTACCAACTACAGGGAATCCACTGAAGCTTTCTTT. It translates to CATNYRESTEAFF. This sequence joins TRBV6-1 and TRBJ1-1, with D tentatively TRBD1 (6 bases). The CDR3 runs 13 residues. Germline V gene data show CDR1 as MNHNS and CDR2 as SASEGT.

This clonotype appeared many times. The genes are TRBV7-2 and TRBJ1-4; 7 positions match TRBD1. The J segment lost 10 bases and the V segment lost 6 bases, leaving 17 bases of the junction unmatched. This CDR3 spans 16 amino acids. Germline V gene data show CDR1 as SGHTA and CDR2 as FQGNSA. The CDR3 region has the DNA TGTGCCAGCAGACTCAACAGGGGAGATACGATCGGAAAACTGTTTTTT. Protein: CASRLNRGDTIGKLFF.

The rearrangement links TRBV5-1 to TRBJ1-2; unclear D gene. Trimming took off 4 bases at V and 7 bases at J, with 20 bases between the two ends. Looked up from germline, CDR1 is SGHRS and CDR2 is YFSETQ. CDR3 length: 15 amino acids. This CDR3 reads CASSGFSGEVGGYTF. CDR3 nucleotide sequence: TGCGCCAGCAGCGGTTTTTCCGGAGAGGTCGGTGGCTACACCTTC.